The 22 T cell receptor beta chains below were found in one sample sequenced in a study of shared clonotypes between healthy human individuals. Libraries were prepared by immunoSEQ multiplex PCR; TCRdb keeps only in-frame clonotypes and omits some of them. The data show roughly 2.5 million clones, 90% to 95% seen once. Specimen: naive CD4+ T cells sorted from blood. As for subset: CD45RA+ positively selected. The receptors were gathered from a man aged 18 to 35 in good health.

The V gene is TRBV9, the J gene TRBJ2-3, with TRBD2 matching over 9 bases. Germline loops: CDR1 SGDLS, CDR2 YYNGEE. The junction had 21 bases not matched to a gene; V was cut back by 0 bases and J by 4 bases. The CDR3 is 21 residues long. The CDR3 bases are TGTGCCAGCAGCGTAGGTGACTTGACTAGCGGAATCCGACGTTGGGCAGATACGCAGTATTTT. Amino acids: CASSVGDLTSGIRRWADTQYF.

The chain carries TRBV5-1 and TRBJ2-1; TRBD2 aligns across 13 bases. Trimming removed 0 bases from V and 8 bases from J; junction bases left unmatched: 8. Germline V lookup: CDR1 SGHRS, CDR2 YFSETQ. The CDR3 extends over 17 amino acids. This CDR3 is CASSLGLAGGLIDEQFF. The CDR3 nucleotides are TGCGCCAGCAGCTTGGGACTAGCGGGAGGATTAATCGATGAGCAGTTCTTC.

This rearrangement joins TRBV11-2 to TRBJ2-2; D is uncertain. Between the trimmed V and J ends, which lost 5 bases and 5 bases, there was a span of 15 bases. Germline V gives CDR1 SGHAT, CDR2 FQNNGV. This CDR3 is 15 amino acids long. CDR3: CASSLTSRITGELFF. The CDR3 region has the DNA TGTGCCAGCAGCCTCACAAGCAGGATAACCGGGGAGCTGTTTTTT.

A single count supports this clone. The same CDR3 arises from other DNA sequences in this sample as well. The genes are TRBV7-2 and TRBJ2-7; no clear D. The CDR3 has 14 amino acids. Trimming cost V 3 bases and J 0 bases, with 9 bases left between them. Germline CDR1 SGHTA, CDR2 FQGNSA. The CDR3 DNA sequence: TGTGCCAGCAGCTTCGGCAGTAGCTCCTACGAGCAGTACTTC. As protein: CASSFGSSSYEQYF.

The table lists this clone with a count of one. J is TRBJ2-5 and V is TRBV2; possible D gene TRBD1, 5 bases. The germline CDR1 and CDR2 sequences are SNHLY and FYNNEI. This CDR3 has 14 amino acids. Between the trimmed V and J ends, which lost 6 bases and 1 base, there was a span of 12 bases. DNA of the CDR3: TGTGCCAGCAGCGTGGACAACTTCCAAGAGACCCAGTACTTC. Translated: CASSVDNFQETQYF.

A remark on this clone: Different DNA sequences within this sample yield the same CDR3. This chain uses TRBV10-3 with TRBJ2-1; 15 bases are shared with TRBD2. The CDR3 runs 13 residues. Trimming at V came to 8 bases and at J to 7 bases, leaving 0 bases not matched to a gene. The V gene's germline CDR1 is ENHRY and CDR2 SYGVKD. The CDR3 DNA sequence: TGTGCCATCGGACTAGCGGGAGGGAATGAGCAGTTCTTC. As protein: CAIGLAGGNEQFF.

This sequence joins TRBV7-8 and TRBJ1-1; D might be TRBD1 (6 bases). Trimming stripped 4 bases from V and 3 bases from J, with 12 bases between. In germline, CDR1 is SGHVS, CDR2 FQNEAQ. The CDR3 covers 14 residues. CDR3 in DNA: TGTGCCAGCAGCTCGGGGGGGGCGGACACTGAAGCTTTCTTT. Translation: CASSSGGADTEAFF. Full variable domain (outside the CDR3, taken from reference TRBV7-8 and TRBJ1-1): GAGVSQSPRYKVAKRGQDVALRCDPISGHVSLFWYQQALGQGPEFLTYFQNEAQLDKSGLPSDRFFAERPEGSVSTLKIQRTQQEDSAVYLCASSSGGADTEAFFGQGTRLTVV.

CDR3: CASSYSLGIDKLFF. CDR3 bases: TGTGCCAGCAGTTACTCGCTAGGCATCGACAAACTGTTTTTT. The rearrangement uses TRBV6-5 and TRBJ1-4; D unclear. Trimming removed 0 bases at V and 11 bases at J, with 13 bases between. In germline, CDR1 is MNHEY, CDR2 SVGAGI. The CDR3 spans 14 residues.

The rearrangement joins TRBV28 to TRBJ2-7; D is unclear. Germline values: CDR1 MDHEN, CDR2 SYDVKM. Trimming took 3 bases from V and 5 from J, leaving 11 bases between them. The CDR3 sequence is 13 residues long. CDR3: CASSLSGIDEQYF. CDR3 DNA sequence: TGTGCCAGCAGTTTGAGTGGGATCGACGAGCAGTACTTC. Full variable domain (outside the CDR3, taken from reference TRBV28 and TRBJ2-7): DVKVTQSSRYLVKRTGEKVFLECVQDMDHENMFWYRQDPGLGLRLIYFSYDVKMKEKGDIPEGYSVSREKKERFSLILESASTNQTSMYLCASSLSGIDEQYFGPGTRLTVT.

CDR3 protein: CASSPTPGVGGDTQYF. The CDR3 region has the DNA TGCGCCAGCAGCCCAACCCCAGGGGTGGGTGGGGATACGCAGTATTTT. The V and J genes are TRBV5-1 and TRBJ2-3; D might be TRBD1 (6 bases). The CDR3 loop spans 16 amino acids. Germline CDR1 and CDR2: SGHRS and YFSETQ. The V end lost 4 bases, the J end lost 6 bases, and 21 bases lay between the germline ends.

The chain uses TRBV4-1 and TRBJ2-7; D call uncertain. CDR1 and CDR2 (germline): MGHRA, YSYEKL. The CDR3 spans 12 residues. Between the trimmed V and J ends, which lost 1 base and 5 bases, there was a span of 6 bases. The CDR3 region has the DNA TGCGCCAGCAGCCAAGTAAACGACGAGCAGTACTTC. Its translation: CASSQVNDEQYF.

The rearrangement uses TRBV30 and TRBJ1-1; possible D gene TRBD1, 6 bases. Germline CDR1 and CDR2: GTSNPN and SVGIG (reference sequence). Trimming cost V 8 bases and J 0 bases, with 16 bases left between them. The CDR3 is 14 amino acids. CDR3 residues: CAQTGTLVNTEAFF. The CDR3 DNA sequence: TGTGCCCAAACCGGGACACTAGTGAACACTGAAGCTTTCTTT.

V usage is TRBV4-1 and J usage is TRBJ2-6, with D perhaps matching TRBD1 or TRBD2 (5 bases each). The CDR3 runs 16 residues. The germline V and J ends were trimmed by 8 bases and 0 bases, with 14 bases remaining between them. Germline lookup yields CDR1 MGHRA and CDR2 YSYEKL. The CDR3 spells CASSGTPASGANVLTF. The DNA of the CDR3 is TGCGCCAGCTCCGGGACGCCGGCCTCTGGGGCCAACGTCCTGACTTTC.

V gene TRBV2 combines with J gene TRBJ1-2; 8 nucleotides match TRBD1. V gave up 6 bases and J gave up 4 bases; unmatched junction bases: 7. The CDR3 totals 14 residues. Germline CDR1 reads SNHLY; CDR2 reads FYNNEI. Written as DNA, the CDR3 is TGTGCCAGCAGGCCACAGGGGGGGGGCTATGGCTACACCTTC. It specifies CASRPQGGGYGYTF.

The chain carries TRBV2 and TRBJ1-3; no clear D. V gave up 3 bases and J gave up 4 bases, with 13 bases separating them. Germline V gene data show CDR1 as SNHLY and CDR2 as FYNNEI. The CDR3 contains 15 residues. In DNA, the CDR3 is TGTGCCAGCAGTGAGCAGCAGTCAGGCGGAAACACCATATATTTT. It specifies CASSEQQSGGNTIYF.

This chain uses TRBV19 with TRBJ2-3, with D possibly matching TRBD1 (6 bases). V gave up 3 bases and J gave up 4 bases, with 14 bases separating them. Germline V gives CDR1 LNHDA, CDR2 SQIVND (reference sequence). The CDR3 is 15 amino acids. This chain's CDR3 is CASSMRQGQSDTQYF. The CDR3 DNA reads as TGTGCCAGTAGTATGCGGCAGGGGCAGTCAGATACGCAGTATTTT.

This clone is a singleton in its sample. The rearrangement joins TRBV2 to TRBJ2-5, with a possible D match to TRBD2 (5 bases). CDR3 length: 16 residues. V shed 0 bases and J shed 5 bases, with 16 bases lying between them. CDR1 SNHLY and CDR2 FYNNEI come from the germline V gene. This CDR3 is CASSEAQPGSVETQYF. CDR3 nucleotide sequence: TGTGCCAGCAGTGAAGCGCAGCCTGGGAGCGTTGAGACCCAGTACTTC.

The chain uses TRBV4-3 and TRBJ2-3; 11 nucleotides agree with TRBD2. The V gene's germline CDR1 is LGHNA and CDR2 YSLEER. The junction had 4 bases not matched to a gene; V was cut back by 1 base and J by 4 bases. The CDR3 consists of 16 residues. The CDR3 DNA follows: TGCGCCAGCAGCCAAGGACTAGCGGGGCCGGCAGATACGCAGTATTTT. Translated, it gives CASSQGLAGPADTQYF.

This chain links TRBV11-2 with TRBJ1-2; possibly TRBD1 for D (6 bases). Germline loops: CDR1 SGHAT, CDR2 FQNNGV. The CDR3 loop spans 15 amino acids. The V end was cut by 4 bases, the J end by 0 bases, with 12 bases between. CDR3 DNA sequence: TGTGCCAGCAGCTACGGACAGTTAGCTAACTATGGCTACACCTTC. Translating it yields CASSYGQLANYGYTF.

The CDR3 bases are TGTGCCAGCAGCCTCAGGGCAGGGGAGCAGTACTTC. Its protein is CASSLRAGEQYF. J is TRBJ2-7 and V is TRBV5-4, with D possibly being TRBD1 (5 bases). The V gene lost 4 bases and the J gene lost 7 bases, with 12 bases spanning the gap. This CDR3 is built from 12 residues. Germline V gene data show CDR1 as SGHNT and CDR2 as YYREEE (reference sequence).

The V gene is TRBV25-1, the J gene TRBJ2-7, with no clear D. The ends were cut back, 2 bases at V and 6 bases at J, with 11 bases in the middle. This CDR3 has 13 residues. Germline CDR1 reads MGHDK; CDR2 reads SYGVNS. As DNA, the CDR3 is TGTGCCAGCAGTGAAAGGGCTTTCGGCGAGCAGTACTTC. This gives the protein CASSERAFGEQYF.

The chain has TRBV29-1 and TRBJ2-7; the match to TRBD1 covers 11 bases. After removal of 7 bases from V and 2 bases from J, the junction contained 4 bases not matched to a gene. The CDR3 has 13 residues. In germline, CDR1 is SQVTM, CDR2 ANQGSEA. The CDR3 DNA follows: TGCAGCGCTGGACAGGGGGCGACCTACGAGCAGTACTTC. Its translation is CSAGQGATYEQYF.